In this sample, the clone carrying this TCR beta chain turned up once. Its antigen is still unknown. Using immunoSEQ multiplex PCR, the repertoire was profiled, and TCRdb retains in-frame clones only, with some absent. The data hold over 90,000 clones, with 80% observed a single time. This specimen belongs to a study of Ad26.COV2.S vaccination and SARS-CoV-2 variants. Findings and limits, study-wide: The breadth of spike-specific CD8+ and CD4+ T cell responses after vaccination was reportedly substantial. Vaccine and placebo recipients had similar non-spike TCR breadth.

The V end lost 3 bases, the J end lost 8 bases, and 8 bases lay between the germline ends. The CDR3 length is 12 residues. Germline V CDR1 and CDR2: SEHNR, FQNEAQ (reference sequence). Sequences were derived from peripheral blood, sampled after recovery from COVID-19. The V call is TRBV7-9, the J call TRBJ2-4; a weak D match, TRBD2 (6 bases). The source is a human donor who had recovered from COVID-19. CDR3 sequence: CASSLEGDIQYF. CDR3 in DNA: TGTGCCAGCAGCTTGGAGGGAGACATTCAGTACTTC.